These 2 T cell receptor beta chains came from one sample sequenced in a study of T-cell reconstitution after alpha-beta-depleted transplantation in children. Preparing the TCRbeta library involved the use of unique molecular identifiers. Via MiXCR, TCRdb re-called the PCR reads, giving one row per CDR3 protein. The repertoire holds hundreds of thousands of distinct CDR3 sequences, with 16% as singletons. This material consisted of PBMCs, mostly from graft donor cells, taken 360 days after TCRalphabeta/CD19-depleted stem cell transplant. These receptor sequences come from a male patient between 5 and 17 years old who had a stem cell transplant for acute lymphoblastic leukemia, so the T cells may come from the graft donor.

This clonotype has just a few counts. The chain employs TRBV7-9 and TRBJ1-1, with a possible D match to TRBD1 (6 bases). CDR1 is SEHNR, CDR2 FQNEAQ, per germline (reference sequence). With 5 bases removed from V and 8 bases from J, the gap between germline ends came to 12 bases. The CDR3 runs 12 residues. CDR3 loop: CASSGWDNEAFF. The DNA of the CDR3 is TGTGCCAGCAGCGGATGGGACAACGAAGCTTTCTTT.

The CDR3 reads CAISDPRSAGGYTGELFF. The CDR3, as DNA: TGTGCCATCAGTGATCCTCGATCGGCGGGAGGGTACACCGGGGAGCTGTTTTTT. The chain is built from TRBV10-3 and TRBJ2-2, with TRBD2 matching 9 bases. Germline CDR1 reads ENHRY; CDR2 reads SYGVKD. V was clipped by 3 bases and J by 3 bases; unmatched bases: 11. The CDR3 sequence is 18 residues long.